Shown below are 8 T cell receptor beta chains from a single sample sequenced in a study of regulatory dendritic cells for organ transplantation. Assay used: immunoSEQ multiplex PCR; TCRdb lists only in-frame clones, some missing. The sample has under 35,000 clones; under 90% are singletons. Sequencing input: naive CD8+ T cells from blood. Subset defined: CD45RA+ naive T cells. These receptors all stem from a human donor in good health.

This chain links TRBV4-1 with TRBJ2-3; 10 bases align to TRBD2. The junction had 3 bases not matched to a gene; V was cut back by 0 bases and J by 3 bases. CDR1 and CDR2 (germline): MGHRA, YSYEKL. This CDR3 contains 16 residues. The CDR3 protein is CASSQDSGGATDTQYF. In DNA form, the CDR3 reads TGCGCCAGCAGCCAAGACAGCGGGGGGGCGACAGATACGCAGTATTTT.

The V and J genes are TRBV29-1 and TRBJ2-1; weak D call: TRBD1 (6 bases). V was pared by 2 bases and J by 3 bases, with 11 bases between. The CDR3 consists of 14 residues. Per germline, CDR1 SQVTM and CDR2 ANQGSEA. This chain's CDR3 is CSVESGTHYNEQFF. CDR3 DNA: TGCAGCGTTGAATCCGGGACACACTACAATGAGCAGTTCTTC.

The rearrangement joins TRBV10-3 to TRBJ2-2; TRBD2 matches at 12 bases. Germline V gene data show CDR1 as ENHRY and CDR2 as SYGVKD. The ends lost 6 bases at V and 5 bases at J; junction bases unmatched: 10. The CDR3 runs to 17 residues. The chain's CDR3 is CAIRGLAGTAGTGELFF. CDR3 nucleotides: TGTGCCATCAGAGGACTAGCGGGGACCGCGGGGACCGGGGAGCTGTTTTTT.

The chain links TRBV4-2 to TRBJ2-3; a possible D gene is TRBD1 (5 bases). The CDR3 consists of 15 residues. V was clipped by 1 base and J by 1 base, with 9 bases between them. Germline-derived CDR1 and CDR2 are LGHNA and YNFKEQ. The CDR3 spells CASSQGQYGTDTQYF. CDR3 sequence (DNA): TGTGCCAGCAGCCAAGGACAGTATGGCACAGATACGCAGTATTTT.

The chain carries TRBV16 and TRBJ1-6; D is ambiguous. Per germline, CDR1 KGHSY and CDR2 FQNENV. The CDR3 has 13 amino acids. V gave up 0 bases and J gave up 10 bases, with 7 bases separating them. The CDR3 DNA is TGTGCCAGCAGCCAATCGTCGAGATCACCCCTCCACTTT. Its protein product is CASSQSSRSPLHF.

This clone came up once. The rearrangement joins TRBV5-6 to TRBJ2-2; no reliable D call. Trimming cost V 2 bases and J 1 base, with 9 bases left between them. This CDR3 comprises 15 residues. Germline V lookup: CDR1 SGHDT, CDR2 YYEEEE. The DNA for the CDR3 is TGTGCCAGCAGCTTTCCGACGGGGAACACCGGGGAGCTGTTTTTT. As protein: CASSFPTGNTGELFF.

Details on this clone: An end of the junction does not agree with germline; a read error may underlie this. The chain combines TRBV11-3 with TRBJ2-2; D not certain. Germline V gene data show CDR1 as SGHNT and CDR2 as YENEEA. The CDR3 contains 14 residues. The CDR3 bases are TGTGCCAGTAGCTTGGGCACCTACACCGGGGAGCTGTTTTTT. Protein sequence: CASSLGTYTGELFF.

The chain is built from TRBV4-1 and TRBJ1-5; D is unresolved. CDR1 and CDR2 (germline): MGHRA, YSYEKL. The CDR3 is made up of 15 amino acids. With 3 bases removed from V and 0 bases from J, the gap between germline ends came to 9 bases. CDR3: CASSHHGSSNQPQHF. The CDR3 nucleotides read TGCGCCAGCAGCCACCACGGGAGTAGCAATCAGCCCCAGCATTTT.